Listed here are 10 T cell receptor beta chains from one sample, sequenced in a study of T cells in women clearing cervical HPV infection. TCRdb's copy holds only in-frame clones and misses some; the assay was immunoSEQ multiplex PCR. This listing includes tens of thousands of clones. The specimen sequenced was blood buffy coat. All receptors come from a woman between 18 and 69 years old with a cervical HPV16 infection that either progressed to CIN3+ or cleared (not recorded which).

A remark on this clone: The DNA ends 3 residues before the CDR3 does, and the rest of the CDR3 is filled in from the germline J gene. The chain combines TRBV20-1 with TRBJ2-5; no clear D gene. CDR3 size: 14 residues. V was cut by 2 bases and J by 1 base, with 11 bases left in between. Germline V gene sequence: CDR1 DFQATT, CDR2 SNEGSKA (reference sequence). The CDR3 loop reads CSARLAELQETQYF. The sequenced part of the CDR3 DNA is TGCAGTGCTAGATTGGCGGAGCTCCAAGAGACC.

A remark on this clone: The read comes to an end 3 residues before the CDR3 does, leaving the germline J gene to fill in the end. The gene calls are TRBV2 and TRBJ1-2; the match to TRBD1 covers 8 bases. This CDR3 region has 15 residues. The germline V gene encodes CDR1 SNHLY and CDR2 FYNNEI. J was trimmed by 0 bases and V by 6 bases; bases with no gene match: 6. This CDR3 is CASRFLRGPNYGYTF. CDR3 DNA, as far as it was read: TGTGCCAGCAGATTCCTCAGGGGGCCTAACTATGGC. Based on the CDR3 plus reference TRBV2 and TRBJ1-2, the full variable domain is EPEVTQTPSHQVTQMGQEVILRCVPISNHLYFYWYRQILGQKVEFLVSFYNNEISEKSEIFDDQFSVERPDGSNFTLKIRSTKLEDSAMYFCASRFLRGPNYGYTFGSGTRLTVV.

Turning to this clone: The read comes to an end 3 residues before the CDR3 does, leaving the germline J gene to fill in the end. This rearrangement joins TRBV18 to TRBJ1-2, with D possibly TRBD1 on 5 matching bases. The CDR3 runs to 15 residues. The germline gives CDR1 KGHSH, CDR2 LQKENI. Incomplete CDR3 DNA: TGTGCCAGCTCACCGGGACTAGCGGGGATCAATGAC. Protein product: CASSPGLAGIND. The whole CDR3 region reads CASSPGLAGINDYTF.

Remarks on this clone: The sequence runs out 3 residues before the end of the CDR3; the remainder is reconstructed from the germline J gene. The rearrangement links TRBV23-1 to TRBJ1-5, with D hard to call. Being an ORF, TRBV23-1 has a function that is uncertain. The CDR3 spans 15 residues. The V and J ends lost 2 bases and 2 bases respectively, with 10 bases between them. CDR3 DNA (partial): TGCGCCAGCAGTCAAAGCGGTCGTGGCAATCAGCCC. This encodes CASSQSGRGNQP. In full, the CDR3 reads CASSQSGRGNQPQHF.

Points on this clone: The CDR3 end falls 3 residues outside the read, so it is completed with the germline J gene. This chain joins TRBV4-2 and TRBJ1-2, with D possibly being TRBD1 (5 bases). Germline values: CDR1 LGHNA, CDR2 YNFKEQ. Trimming stripped 0 bases from V and 5 bases from J, with 13 bases between. CDR3 length: 15 amino acids. CDR3 residues: CASSQDQGGSYGYTF. The covered CDR3 bases are TGTGCCAGCAGCCAAGATCAGGGAGGCTCTTATGGC.

The CDR3 protein is CASSAQGGTEAFF. The covered CDR3 bases are TGTGCCAGCAGCGCCCAGGGGGGCACTGAA. V gene TRBV11-2 combines with J gene TRBJ1-1, with 7 nucleotides matching TRBD1. The CDR3 goes on 3 residues after the read ends, and that part is filled in from the germline J gene. Germline CDR1 is SGHAT and CDR2 is FQNNGV. The CDR3 totals 13 residues. V gave up 5 bases and J gave up 4 bases; unmatched junction bases: 4.

On this clone itself: The read ends 3 residues early relative to the CDR3; the germline J gene fills the gap. The rearrangement uses TRBV5-1 and TRBJ2-2; D is undetermined. CDR3 length: 15 residues. Germline loops: CDR1 SGHRS, CDR2 YFSETQ. The CDR3 reads CASTRGSATNEKLFF. The covered CDR3 bases are TGCGCCAGCACCCGTGGGTCAGCAACTAATGAAAAG.

About this clone: The CDR3 goes on 3 residues after the read ends, and that part is filled in from the germline J gene. The chain carries TRBV7-9 and TRBJ1-6; D call uncertain. The CDR3 is made up of 15 amino acids. Trimming pared 3 bases from V and 7 bases from J, leaving 13 bases between. CDR1 and CDR2 from the germline V gene are SEHNR and FQNEAQ (reference sequence). The CDR3 sequence: CASSFGVGLNSPLHF. CDR3 DNA, as far as it was read: TGTGCCAGCAGCTTCGGGGTAGGGCTCAATTCACCC. The whole variable domain, remainder taken from reference TRBV7-9 and TRBJ1-6, is DTGVSQNPRHKITKRGQNVTFRCDPISEHNRLYWYRQTLGQGPEFLTYFQNEAQLEKSRLLSDRFSAERPKGSFSTLEIQRTEQGDSAMYLCASSFGVGLNSPLHFGNGTRLTVT.

Notes on this clone: The CDR3 extends 3 residues past the end of the read, so its final part is completed from the germline J gene. The chain has TRBV10-3 and TRBJ2-3; 7 positions agree with TRBD1. Germline assignment: CDR1 ENHRY and CDR2 SYGVKD. The CDR3 covers 13 residues. The sequenced part of the CDR3 DNA is TGTGCCGCAACAGGGGCGCAGGATCAGCCG. Protein product: CAATGAQDQP. In full, the CDR3 is CAATGAQDQPQYF.

Comment on this clone: Read coverage stops 3 residues before the CDR3 terminus; the germline J gene supplies the remainder. The V and J genes are TRBV19 and TRBJ1-2; no firm D call. The CDR3 loop spans 12 amino acids. The germline gives CDR1 LNHDA, CDR2 SQIVND (reference sequence). CDR3 bases read: TGTGCCAGTAGTATAGGGGCAGATACC. Protein: CASSIGADT. The whole CDR3 protein is CASSIGADTYTF. Together with reference TRBV19 and TRBJ1-2, the CDR3 gives the full variable domain: DGGITQSPKYLFRKEGQNVTLSCEQNLNHDAMYWYRQDPGQGLRLIYYSQIVNDFQKGDIAEGYSVSREKKESFPLTVTSAQKNPTAFYLCASSIGADTYTFGSGTRLTVV.